This is a list of T cell receptor beta chains from one sample in a study of radiotherapy plus CTLA-4 blockade in lung cancer. Libraries were prepared by immunoSEQ multiplex PCR; TCRdb keeps only in-frame clonotypes and omits some of them. The data hold some 66,000 clones, with over 80% observed a single time. This specimen consisted of peripheral blood, obtained from a patient treated with radiotherapy plus ipilimumab. The origin of the receptors is a human donor with non-small cell lung cancer who had a partial response to radiotherapy plus ipilimumab. Both conserved end residues are part of each CDR3. The order of the fields is CDR3 DNA, CDR3 protein, D gene, clone size, V gene, J gene. The D gene is left open where the match is weak. Size is stated for part of the rows, as once, few or many counts, or as a class when the clone is expanded.

cdr3_nt: TGTGCCAGCAGCTTAACGTGGGGGGGCCAAGATACGCAGTATTTT
cdr3_aa: CASSLTWGGQDTQYF
d_call: -
clone_size: -
v_call: TRBV7-3
j_call: TRBJ2-3

cdr3_nt: TGTGCCAGCAGCTTGCAGGGTGTGCATGGCTACACCTTC
cdr3_aa: CASSLQGVHGYTF
d_call: -
clone_size: -
v_call: TRBV5-4
j_call: TRBJ1-2

cdr3_nt: TGCGCCAGCAGCCCGGGACAGGGGGCGCGCGTAGAAAAACTGTTTTTT
cdr3_aa: CASSPGQGARVEKLFF
d_call: TRBD1
clone_size: once
v_call: TRBV5-1
j_call: TRBJ1-4

cdr3_nt: TGCGCCAGCAGCCCAGACAGGGGGTGGACTGAAGCTTTCTTT
cdr3_aa: CASSPDRGWTEAFF
d_call: TRBD1
clone_size: -
v_call: TRBV5-1
j_call: TRBJ1-1

cdr3_nt: TGTGCCACCTCCCGTACAGGGGGCGCCGATACGCAGTATTTT
cdr3_aa: CATSRTGGADTQYF
d_call: TRBD1
clone_size: -
v_call: TRBV6-5
j_call: TRBJ2-3

cdr3_nt: TGTGCCAGCAGTCGGGACTCAGGCTACGAGCAGTACTTC
cdr3_aa: CASSRDSGYEQYF
d_call: -
clone_size: -
v_call: TRBV11-3
j_call: TRBJ2-7

cdr3_nt: TGTGCCAGCAGCCGCCGGGACACCTATGACTATGGCTACACCTTC
cdr3_aa: CASSRRDTYDYGYTF
d_call: -
clone_size: -
v_call: TRBV9
j_call: TRBJ1-2

cdr3_nt: TGTGCCAGCAGCCAACCGGGCTCAGGGGGGACTGAAGCTTTCTTT
cdr3_aa: CASSQPGSGGTEAFF
d_call: TRBD1
clone_size: -
v_call: TRBV14
j_call: TRBJ1-1

cdr3_nt: TGTGCCAGCAGTTTTGGCCGAGCGGGAGAGACCCAGTACTTC
cdr3_aa: CASSFGRAGETQYF
d_call: -
clone_size: once
v_call: TRBV27
j_call: TRBJ2-5

cdr3_nt: TGTGCCAGCATCGAAGGCGGCAGGGGTAATGGCTACACCTTC
cdr3_aa: CASIEGGRGNGYTF
d_call: -
clone_size: few
v_call: TRBV5-4
j_call: TRBJ1-2